Sequencing of this T cell receptor (beta chain) was carried out in a study of Ad26.COV2.S vaccination and SARS-CoV-2 variants (dated by TCRdb to the early 2020s). As for the study more broadly: Vaccine-arm donors came from COV1001, a multicentre, randomized, double-blind, placebo-controlled phase I-IIa trial of Ad26.COV2.S in healthy adults. Sequencing of the TCRbeta repertoire served to evaluate the specificity and breadth of SARS-CoV-2-reactive T cell receptors following Ad26.COV2.S vaccination. A total of roughly 32 samples were included in the TCR-sequenced set, comprising 19 Ad26.COV2.S vaccine recipients, 5 placebo recipients and 8 SARS-CoV-2 convalescent individuals. Trial participants were randomized into five groups of five: low-dose or high-dose Ad26.COV2.S given once or twice, or placebo on both occasions. Blinding of investigators to trial group allocation was maintained during experiments and outcome assessment. Ad26.COV2.S was given intramuscularly at 5x10^10 or 1x10^11 viral particles, as a single shot or as two shots 56 days apart.

TCRbeta CDR3 regions were sequenced with the immunoSEQ Assay. After extraction, genomic DNA underwent amplification by bias-controlled multiplex PCR, followed by high-throughput sequencing. On the authors' methods: To quantify the absolute abundance of every unique TCRbeta CDR3 region, sequences were collapsed and filtered. T cell fraction was estimated by normalizing TCRbeta template counts to usable DNA, with usable DNA measured through amplification of reference genes found in all nucleated cells. Repertoire TCRs were annotated as SARS-CoV-2-specific when V gene, CDR3 amino acid sequence and J gene were exactly matched to a known reactive TCR set. The reference SARS-CoV-2 TCR set came from MIRA and was filtered for enrichment in COVID-19-positive ImmuneCODE repertoires, removing public or cross-reactive TCRs. Drawing on the MIRA antigens, annotated TCRs were analysed further at the level of specific ORF or position within ORF. Breadth was defined as the number of annotated unique rearrangements divided by the total number of unique productive rearrangements, and depth was defined as the summed frequency of the annotated unique rearrangements. Two-sided Wilcoxon rank-sum tests were used to compare TCR breadth between groups. Here the immuneACCESS table is served through TCRdb, limited to in-frame sequences with V and J called. Missing clones are a known gap in these copies; in checked studies unresolved V genes cover under half, and the rest lacks a known reason. That table supplies the V and J calls and clone size; D and trimming were determined from the DNA. The sample yields roughly 320,000 clones; 86% were counted once. More than 1.5% of the sample comes from the top ten.

CDR1 LGHNA and CDR2 YNFKEQ are derived from the germline V gene. The germline ends are 5 bases apart after V is trimmed by 1 base and J by 5 bases. From its cysteine to its phenylalanine, the CDR3 spans 13 amino acids. Left in the record is the CDR3 DNA by itself, 39 bases read in frame from the first base. On the study overall, not on this receptor specifically: The study lacked the statistical power to compare responses across vaccine doses or regimens. Vaccine and placebo recipients had similar non-spike TCR breadth, a finding consistent with the vaccine containing only spike. Compared with placebo recipients, Ad26.COV2.S recipients showed higher spike-specific TCR breadth (P = 0.0014). After vaccination, spike-specific CD8+ and CD4+ T cell responses were reported to show substantial breadth. It was noted by the authors that total T cell responses may have been underestimated by the TCR breadth and depth analyses.

A word on this clone: It has no known antigen specificity. No base quality values were provided; no much bigger clone lies one nucleotide off.

What the treatment or condition label conveys for this sample: about 20 received Ad26.COV2.S at low or high dose, single or two shots; roughly 5 received placebo; per-sample allocation not given. For vaccine and placebo recipients, repertoires were sequenced using samples collected on day 63 after the first injection. In Cohort 1b, 25 or so adults aged 18-55 years were enrolled at a single site in Boston, USA, between 29 July and 7 August 2020. Ad26.COV2.S consisted of a replication-incompetent adenovirus type 26 vector by which a prefusion-stabilized SARS-CoV-2 spike protein from the original Wuhan strain was expressed.

Rearrangement joined TRBV4-2 to TRBJ2-2, with the D gene uncertain. The sequenced sample was peripheral blood, obtained in a trial of Ad26.COV2.S vaccine versus placebo. The sequence derives from a person aged 18-65 years who received the Ad26.COV2.S COVID-19 vaccine or a placebo. The nucleotides read TGTGCCAGCAGCCAAGTTGGAACCGGGGAGCTGTTTTTT. Its amino acids are CASSQVGTGELFF.